These 26 T cell receptor beta chains came from one sample sequenced in a study of blood T cell repertoires in COVID-19. Method: immunoSEQ multiplex PCR; TCRdb's copy keeps in-frame clones and lacks some. The sample lists about 130,000 clones, 78% seen once, with 6% in the top ten. The sequenced material came from PBMCs or T cells enriched from blood (not recorded which). All receptors derive from a woman in her fifties or sixties who had recovered from COVID-19.

The chain uses TRBV6-1 and TRBJ1-6; the match to TRBD1 covers 7 bases. Trimming removed 0 bases from V and 7 bases from J; junction bases left unmatched: 3. CDR1 and CDR2 from the germline V gene are MNHNS and SASEGT. CDR3 length: 15 amino acids. CDR3 DNA sequence: TGTGCCAGCAGTGAAGCACCGGGACAGAATTCACCCCTCCACTTT. This gives the protein CASSEAPGQNSPLHF.

The V call is TRBV18, the J call TRBJ2-7; no clear D gene. V lost 0 bases to trimming and J lost 6 bases, with 9 bases between them. This CDR3 contains 13 residues. The germline gives CDR1 KGHSH, CDR2 LQKENI. Here the CDR3 DNA reads TGTGCCAGCTCACCACCGAATCCTAGCGAGCAGTACTTC. Translated, it gives CASSPPNPSEQYF. Supplemented by reference TRBV18 and TRBJ2-7, the full variable domain reads NAGVMQNPRHLVRRRGQEARLRCSPMKGHSHVYWYRQLPEEGLKFMVYLQKENIIDESGMPKERFSAEFPKEGPSILRIQQVVRGDSAAYFCASSPPNPSEQYFGPGTRLTVT.

The chain has TRBV4-2 and TRBJ2-1; TRBD2 matches at 8 bases. The CDR3 covers 18 residues. Per germline, CDR1 LGHNA and CDR2 YNFKEQ. The junction had 11 bases not matched to a gene; V was cut back by 2 bases and J by 2 bases. The CDR3 spells CASSQTLLRGATYNEQFF. The DNA of the CDR3 is TGTGCCAGCAGCCAAACACTCCTGCGGGGGGCCACCTACAATGAGCAGTTCTTC.

This rearrangement joins TRBV2 to TRBJ2-5; 8 bases are shared with TRBD1. Germline V CDR1 and CDR2: SNHLY, FYNNEI. V gave up 10 bases and J gave up 5 bases; unmatched junction bases: 9. The CDR3 is 13 amino acids. DNA for the CDR3: TGTGCCAATACGGGACAGGCTTTGGAGACCCAGTACTTC. Its translation: CANTGQALETQYF.

The chain carries TRBV6-5 and TRBJ1-5, with D possibly being TRBD1 (6 bases). Trimming cost V 8 bases and J 5 bases, with 13 bases left between them. Germline loops: CDR1 MNHEY, CDR2 SVGAGI. The CDR3 loop spans 13 amino acids. CDR3 amino acids: CASGRGADQPQHF. The CDR3 bases are TGTGCCAGCGGGCGGGGGGCAGATCAGCCCCAGCATTTT.

The gene calls are TRBV3-1 (or the pseudogene TRBV3-2) and TRBJ2-5; TRBD1 matches at 7 bases. Germline V gives CDR1 LGHDT, CDR2 YNNKEL (reference sequence). Unmatched junction bases numbered 5, after V lost 5 bases and J lost 5 bases. CDR3 length: 13 amino acids. CDR3: CASSKTGLETQYF. The CDR3 region has the DNA TGTGCCAGCAGCAAGACAGGGTTGGAGACCCAGTACTTC.

The gene calls are TRBV7-9 and TRBJ2-1, with 9 positions matching TRBD2. CDR1 is SEHNR and CDR2 is FQNEAQ in the germline V gene (reference sequence). V dropped 5 bases and J dropped 8; count of bases not matched to a gene: 10. The CDR3 contains 15 residues. CDR3 coding DNA: TGTGCCAGCAGCCCGATGGGACTAGCAGATGATGAGCAGTTCTTC. Translation: CASSPMGLADDEQFF.

In DNA, the CDR3 is TGTGCCAGCAGCGTAGAGTTAGGGGAAGAGACCCAGTACTTC. Encoded protein: CASSVELGEETQYF. The chain uses TRBV9 and TRBJ2-5; possible D gene TRBD1, 5 bases. Deletions cut 0 bases from V and 3 bases from J, with 9 bases between. The CDR3 has 14 amino acids. CDR1 is SGDLS, CDR2 YYNGEE, per germline.

The chain recombines TRBV9 with TRBJ1-6; 8 positions match TRBD1. The CDR3 length is 16 residues. The J segment lost 7 bases and the V segment lost 3 bases, leaving 9 bases of the junction unmatched. The germline gives CDR1 SGDLS, CDR2 YYNGEE. The CDR3 coding sequence is TGTGCCAGCAGCGCCCAGGCAGGACAGGGCAATTCACCCCTCCACTTT. It specifies CASSAQAGQGNSPLHF.

This clone was counted a single time. V gene TRBV6-5 combines with J gene TRBJ2-2; 10 bases line up with TRBD1. CDR3 size: 15 residues. Germline CDR1 reads MNHEY; CDR2 reads SVGAGI. V shed 7 bases and J 4 bases; nucleotides not matched to a gene: 6. CDR3 coding DNA: TGTGCCAGCACCGTGGACAGGGGGATCACCGGGGAGCTGTTTTTT. This codes for CASTVDRGITGELFF.

This chain uses TRBV11-1 with TRBJ1-4; 10 bases match TRBD1. The trim removed 5 bases at V and 7 bases at J, leaving 1 base unmatched. From germline, CDR1 is SGHAT and CDR2 FQDESV (reference sequence). The CDR3 consists of 13 residues. The CDR3 loop is CASSDRGLEKLFF. CDR3 nucleotides: TGTGCCAGCAGCGACAGGGGGCTTGAAAAACTGTTTTTT.

This clone appeared a few times. The same CDR3 is also encoded by other DNA sequences in this sample. J is TRBJ2-2 and V is TRBV5-4; 9 nucleotides line up with TRBD2. The trim removed 2 bases at V and 1 base at J, leaving 0 bases unmatched. The CDR3 length is 15 residues. Germline-derived CDR1 and CDR2 are SGHNT and YYREEE (reference sequence). In nucleotides, the CDR3 is TGTGCCAGCAGCTTACTAGCGGGGAACACCGGGGAGCTGTTTTTT. This translates into CASSLLAGNTGELFF.

The CDR3 loop is CASSDLAGGLQETQYF. In DNA, the CDR3 is TGCGCCAGCAGTGATCTAGCGGGGGGGCTCCAAGAGACCCAGTACTTC. The rearrangement joins TRBV5-1 to TRBJ2-5; 12 bases are a match to TRBD2. J lost 1 base, V lost 5 bases, and 6 bases had no gene match. The CDR3 spans 16 residues. In germline, CDR1 is SGHRS, CDR2 YFSETQ.

The J gene is TRBJ2-5, the V gene TRBV5-1; 8 bases fit TRBD2. The junction had 5 bases not matched to a gene; V was cut back by 8 bases and J by 2 bases. Germline CDR1 SGHRS, CDR2 YFSETQ. The CDR3 has 13 amino acids. Here the CDR3 reads CASSRGGQETQYF. CDR3 nucleotides: TGCGCCAGTTCCCGGGGGGGGCAAGAGACCCAGTACTTC.

The rearrangement links TRBV24-1 to TRBJ2-7; TRBD1 matches 7 bases. There are 15 residues in the CDR3. Germline V gene data show CDR1 as KGHDR and CDR2 as SFDVKD. The junction had 13 bases not matched to a gene; V was cut back by 4 bases and J by 8 bases. Here the CDR3 reads CATSETGQRSYKQYF. DNA for the CDR3: TGTGCCACCAGTGAGACGGGACAGCGTTCTTACAAGCAGTACTTC.

This clone was seen only a few times. CDR3 in DNA: TGTGCCAGCAGCCCAGACAGGGGGCACATTCAGTACTTC. Translation: CASSPDRGHIQYF. The chain carries TRBV2 and TRBJ2-4; 10 bases align to TRBD1. Germline values: CDR1 SNHLY, CDR2 FYNNEI. CDR3 length: 13 amino acids. Trimming took 6 bases from V and 8 from J; bases not matched to a gene: 4. Based on the CDR3 plus reference TRBV2 and TRBJ2-4, the full variable domain is EPEVTQTPSHQVTQMGQEVILRCVPISNHLYFYWYRQILGQKVEFLVSFYNNEISEKSEIFDDQFSVERPDGSNFTLKIRSTKLEDSAMYFCASSPDRGHIQYFGAGTRLSVL.

This sequence joins TRBV7-6 and TRBJ2-1, with 10 nucleotides matching TRBD1. The V and J ends lost 5 bases and 8 bases, in that order; junction bases with no gene match: 6. Germline CDR1 reads SGHVS; CDR2 reads FNYEAQ. CDR3 length equals 14 residues. DNA of the CDR3: TGTGCCAGCAGCGTATGGGACAGGGGATATGAGCAGTTCTTC. Encoded protein: CASSVWDRGYEQFF.

DNA of the CDR3: TGTGCCTGGAGTGTATTCCCCGCGACAGGCTCCTACGAGCAGTACGTC. Amino acid sequence: CAWSVFPATGSYEQYV. J is TRBJ2-7 and V is TRBV30, with a tentative D call TRBD1 (6 bases). Germline V lookup: CDR1 GTSNPN, CDR2 SVGIG (reference sequence). The CDR3 length is 16 residues. V was shortened by 0 bases and J by 0 bases, with 15 bases between the two germline ends.

This clone has a handful of counts. The J gene is TRBJ2-2, the V gene TRBV2, with a tentative D call TRBD2 (6 bases). The germline V and J ends were trimmed by 8 bases and 1 base, with 11 bases remaining between them. This CDR3 spans 14 amino acids. Germline V CDR1 and CDR2: SNHLY, FYNNEI. The DNA of the CDR3 is TGTGCCAGCGGGGGGACGGTGAACACCGGGGAGCTGTTTTTT. It encodes CASGGTVNTGELFF.

The chain is built from TRBV29-1 and TRBJ2-3, with 11 bases aligning to TRBD1. CDR3 size: 14 residues. V gave up 4 bases and J gave up 6 bases; unmatched junction bases: 6. The V gene's germline CDR1 is SQVTM and CDR2 ANQGSEA. The chain's CDR3 is CSVARTGGRDTQYF. The CDR3 nucleotides are TGCAGCGTTGCGAGGACAGGGGGCCGGGATACGCAGTATTTT.

A remark on this clone: Additional DNA sequences in this sample encode the identical CDR3. The CDR3 loop is CASSPPGETEAFF. CDR3 sequence (DNA): TGTGCCAGCTCACCTCCCGGGGAGACTGAAGCTTTCTTT. The gene calls are TRBV18 and TRBJ1-1, with D hard to call. The CDR3 loop spans 13 amino acids. Per germline, CDR1 KGHSH and CDR2 LQKENI. V dropped 3 bases and J dropped 5 bases, with 10 bases sitting between them. Full variable domain (outside the CDR3, taken from reference TRBV18 and TRBJ1-1): NAGVMQNPRHLVRRRGQEARLRCSPMKGHSHVYWYRQLPEEGLKFMVYLQKENIIDESGMPKERFSAEFPKEGPSILRIQQVVRGDSAAYFCASSPPGETEAFFGQGTRLTVV.

This clone was counted once. The chain uses TRBV18 and TRBJ1-2, with 9 bases fitting TRBD1. From germline, CDR1 is KGHSH and CDR2 LQKENI. Trimming cost V 3 bases and J 8 bases; bases outside gene matches: 13. The CDR3 has 16 amino acids. The DNA for the CDR3 is TGTGCCAGCTCACCGCTAGCCGGGACAGGGAAGGACGGCTACACCTTC. Protein product: CASSPLAGTGKDGYTF.

The chain recombines TRBV5-6 with TRBJ1-2, with D possibly TRBD1 on 6 matching bases. V lost 2 bases and J 0 bases, leaving 11 bases between the germline ends. Germline V CDR1 and CDR2: SGHDT, YYEEEE. This CDR3 spans 15 amino acids. The DNA of the CDR3 is TGTGCCAGCAGCTTAGGACAGAGTACTAACTATGGCTACACCTTC. Its protein is CASSLGQSTNYGYTF.

A few counts support this clone. V gene TRBV28 combines with J gene TRBJ2-7, with D possibly matching TRBD2 (6 bases). The V end lost 3 bases, the J end lost 2 bases, and 8 bases lay between the germline ends. Germline CDR1 reads MDHEN; CDR2 reads SYDVKM. This CDR3 is built from 13 residues. The DNA for the CDR3 is TGTGCCAGCAGTTTCGGACTAACCTACGAGCAGTACTTC. Amino acid sequence: CASSFGLTYEQYF.

This clone was observed a handful of times. This rearrangement joins TRBV2 to TRBJ2-3; 8 nucleotides line up with TRBD2. This CDR3 is 14 amino acids long. Losses at the gene ends were 6 bases for V and 8 bases for J; bases not matched to a gene: 10. In germline, CDR1 is SNHLY, CDR2 FYNNEI. The chain's CDR3 is CASRPGLVSGTQYF. CDR3 nucleotides: TGTGCCAGCAGGCCGGGACTAGTCTCGGGTACGCAGTATTTT.

The chain's CDR3 is CASSQDSDSLNQPQHF. The CDR3 coding sequence is TGCGCCAGCAGCCAAGACTCGGACAGTTTAAATCAGCCCCAGCATTTT. The genes are TRBV4-1 and TRBJ1-5; D is perhaps TRBD1 (6 bases). CDR3 size: 16 residues. The germline gives CDR1 MGHRA, CDR2 YSYEKL. V lost 0 bases and J lost 4, with 13 bases in between.